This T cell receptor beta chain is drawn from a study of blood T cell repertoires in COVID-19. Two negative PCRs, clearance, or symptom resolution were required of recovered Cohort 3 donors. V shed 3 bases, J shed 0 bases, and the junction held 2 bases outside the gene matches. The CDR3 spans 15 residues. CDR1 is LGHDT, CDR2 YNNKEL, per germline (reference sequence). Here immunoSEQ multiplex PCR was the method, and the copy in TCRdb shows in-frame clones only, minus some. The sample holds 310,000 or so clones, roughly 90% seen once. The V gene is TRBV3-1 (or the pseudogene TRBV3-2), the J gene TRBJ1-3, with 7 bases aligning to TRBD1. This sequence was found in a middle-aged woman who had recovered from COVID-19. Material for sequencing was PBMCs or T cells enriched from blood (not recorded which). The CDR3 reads CASSHRDSSGNTIYF. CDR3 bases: TGTGCCAGCAGCCACCGGGACAGCTCTGGAAACACCATATATTTT.